Presented here are 16 T cell receptor beta chains from one specimen sequenced in a study of T cells after yellow fever vaccination. One entry per CDR3 protein results from TCRdb running MiXCR on the 5' RACE reads. The sample carries some 120,000 distinct CDR3 sequences, roughly 8.4% recorded once. Specimen: CD8+ T cells sorted from PBMCs, collected 45 days after the yellow fever booster vaccination. These receptors all stem from a man aged 25 to 40 who received the YFV17D yellow fever vaccine.

In its sample, this clonotype was seen many times. The chain has TRBV7-7 and TRBJ2-7; 7 nucleotides align to TRBD1. Losses at the gene ends were 1 base for V and 2 bases for J; bases not matched to a gene: 5. This CDR3 has 15 amino acids. The germline CDR1 and CDR2 sequences are SSHAT and FNYEAQ (reference sequence). The CDR3 nucleotides read TGTGCCAGCAGCTTAGGGACTGGGACAGCCTACGAGCAGTACTTC. Translation: CASSLGTGTAYEQYF.

In this sample, this clonotype turned up many times. V is TRBV7-9 and J is TRBJ1-2; no definite D call. Trimming took off 5 bases at V and 5 bases at J, with 6 bases between the two ends. CDR3 size: 11 residues. CDR1 is SEHNR, CDR2 FQNEAQ, per germline (reference sequence). The CDR3 DNA is TGTGCCAGCAGCCTAGAATATGGCTACACCTTC. Its protein product is CASSLEYGYTF.

The V and J genes are TRBV28 and TRBJ2-3, with D perhaps matching TRBD1 (5 bases). Trimming shortened V by 10 bases and J by 3 bases, and 14 bases separated the two germline ends. This CDR3 has 13 amino acids. CDR1 MDHEN and CDR2 SYDVKM come from the germline V gene. CDR3 nucleotide sequence: TGTGCCACCAGGGTTTTTGGTACAGATACGCAGTATTTT. Translated, it gives CATRVFGTDTQYF.

This clonotype was counted many times. J is TRBJ2-1 and V is TRBV30; unclear D gene. Germline V CDR1 and CDR2: GTSNPN, SVGIG (reference sequence). V lost 0 bases to trimming and J lost 2 bases, with 11 bases between them. The CDR3 runs 15 residues. The CDR3: CAWSVGYPTYNEQFF. Written as DNA, the CDR3 is TGTGCCTGGAGTGTAGGGTACCCCACCTACAATGAGCAGTTCTTC.

Details on this clonotype: This could be a read error, since a much larger clone is one nucleotide away. This chain joins TRBV29-1 and TRBJ1-1; 7 bases map to TRBD1. The CDR3 covers 14 residues. The germline gives CDR1 SQVTM, CDR2 ANQGSEA. The CDR3 loop reads CSVGGQFMNTEASF. CDR3 in DNA: TGCAGCGTTGGGGGACAGTTCATGAACACTGAAGCTTCCTTT.

This clonotype has a count of ten or more. Sequence at one end of the junction differs from germline and may be a read error. The chain combines TRBV29-1 with TRBJ2-5, with 8 bases identical to TRBD2. CDR1 is SQVTM, CDR2 ANQGSEA, per germline. CDR3 size: 9 residues. The CDR3 is CSVLAGRCF. The CDR3 DNA is TGCAGCGTGCTAGCGGGTCGATGCTTC.

This clonotype was observed many times. V usage is TRBV10-2 and J usage is TRBJ2-7; tentatively, D is TRBD2 (6 bases). Per germline, CDR1 WSHSY and CDR2 SAAADI. The V end was cut by 6 bases, the J end by 1 base, with 10 bases between. This CDR3 has 13 amino acids. The CDR3 DNA is TGCGCCAGCAGCGGGGCGGGATCCTACGAGCAGTACTTC. Translating it yields CASSGAGSYEQYF.

This clonotype was picked up a small number of times. The chain carries TRBV7-9 and TRBJ2-4; perhaps D is TRBD1 or TRBD2 (5 bases each). The CDR3 runs 15 residues. The germline V and J ends were trimmed by 1 base and 14 bases, with 21 bases remaining between them. In germline, CDR1 is SEHNR, CDR2 FQNEAQ (reference sequence). The DNA for the CDR3 is TGTGCCAGCAGCTTAGTTGTTTCCGGTCGGGGACGGGAGTACTTC. It specifies CASSLVVSGRGREYF.

This clonotype was seen ten or more times. The genes are TRBV20-1 and TRBJ2-7; D may be TRBD1 (6 bases). The CDR3 has 13 amino acids. Per the germline V gene, CDR1 is DFQATT and CDR2 is SNEGSKA (reference sequence). Trimming took 5 bases from V and 3 from J, leaving 14 bases between them. DNA for the CDR3: TGCAGTGCTCCAGGGGACAATTTCTACGAGCAGTACTTC. Translating it yields CSAPGDNFYEQYF.

This clonotype showed up many times. The gene calls are TRBV6-5 and TRBJ2-7; TRBD1 agrees at 10 bases. Trimming cost V 0 bases and J 6 bases; bases outside gene matches: 2. Germline V gene sequence: CDR1 MNHEY, CDR2 SVGAGI. The CDR3 consists of 14 residues. The CDR3 DNA sequence: TGTGCCAGCAGTTACTCGACAGGGGGCGGCGAGCAGTACTTC. Amino acids: CASSYSTGGGEQYF.

This clonotype has a count of ten or more. The chain couples TRBV5-1 to TRBJ2-3; weak D call: TRBD2 (6 bases). Germline V gene sequence: CDR1 SGHRS, CDR2 YFSETQ. V was trimmed by 4 bases and J by 2 bases, leaving 14 bases between them. There are 15 residues in the CDR3. The CDR3 nucleotides read TGCGCCAGCAGCATTAGCGGAATCTCCACAGATACGCAGTATTTT. Amino acid sequence: CASSISGISTDTQYF.

This clonotype was seen many times. A junction boundary mismatches the germline segment, possibly from a read error. The chain is built from TRBV4-3 and TRBJ2-1; 9 nucleotides align to TRBD1. Looked up from germline, CDR1 is LGHNA and CDR2 is YSLEER. The CDR3 totals 17 residues. CDR3 region: CASSEDSGTGSYNEQFF. CDR3 DNA: TGCGCCAGCAGCGAAGATTCGGGGACAGGGTCCTACAATGAGCAGTTCTTC.

The V call is TRBV9, the J call TRBJ2-7, with D uncertain. Germline CDR1 reads SGDLS; CDR2 reads YYNGEE. Trimming took 4 bases from V and 0 from J, leaving 17 bases between them. The CDR3 loop spans 16 amino acids. The CDR3 region has the DNA TGTGCCAGCAGCTCCCCCCTGGGCGCTAGCTCCTACGAGCAGTACTTC. Its protein is CASSSPLGASSYEQYF.

With regard to this clonotype: Being one base from a much bigger clone, this may be a read error. Likely a read error: the CDR3 ends without its conserved phenylalanine or tryptophan. The chain carries TRBV5-1 and TRBJ2-7; unclear D gene. Trimming pared 4 bases from V and 2 bases from J, leaving 16 bases between. Germline CDR1 is SGHRS and CDR2 is YFSETQ. The CDR3 is 15 residues long. The CDR3 region is CASSPGPGAAYEQYL. CDR3 in DNA: TGCGCCAGCAGCCCCGGACCCGGTGCGGCCTACGAGCAGTACCTC.

This clonotype showed up many times. CDR3 DNA: TGTGCCAGCAGCCCAGCCGGGACTAGCGGGAGCCCTTCCCACAATGAGCAGTTCTTC. Translated, it gives CASSPAGTSGSPSHNEQFF. The V gene is TRBV11-1, the J gene TRBJ2-1; 14 bases are shared with TRBD2. CDR3 length: 19 residues. CDR1 SGHAT and CDR2 FQDESV come from the germline V gene (reference sequence). V gave up 5 bases and J gave up 5 bases; unmatched junction bases: 14.

This clonotype has ten or more counts. The chain carries TRBV6-6 and TRBJ2-7; D remains unclear. CDR3 length equals 10 residues. Germline V gives CDR1 MNHNY, CDR2 SVGAGI (reference sequence). Trimming removed 8 bases from V and 0 bases from J, with 2 bases in between. CDR3 DNA: TGTGCCAGCGGCTCCTACGAGCAGTACTTC. The encoded protein is CASGSYEQYF.